This is a list of T cell receptor beta chains from one sample in a study of blood T cell repertoires in COVID-19. Clones were sequenced by immunoSEQ multiplex PCR, and TCRdb holds only the in-frame ones, with some missing. The data contain tens of thousands of clones, roughly 80% of them singletons. The source material was peripheral blood. All receptors derive from a middle-aged man with acute or convalescent COVID-19. Each CDR3 is given with its conserved first and last residue. The order of the fields is CDR3 DNA, CDR3 protein, V gene, J gene, D gene, clone size. A D gene is named only where the DNA matches it firmly. Clone size is shown for a subset of rows, as once, few, many or a class of expanded clone.

cdr3_nt: TGTGCCAGCAGCCTGACAGGGGGCTTTGAGACCCAGTACTTC; cdr3_aa: CASSLTGGFETQYF; v_call: TRBV7-3; j_call: TRBJ2-5; d_call: TRBD1; clone_size: NA
cdr3_nt: TGTGCCAGCTCACCCAAAGGGGATCAGCCCCAGCATTTT; cdr3_aa: CASSPKGDQPQHF; v_call: TRBV18; j_call: TRBJ1-5; d_call: NA; clone_size: NA
cdr3_nt: TGTGCCAGCAGCTTAGGGGAATTGAACACTGAAGCTTTCTTT; cdr3_aa: CASSLGELNTEAFF; v_call: TRBV6-5; j_call: TRBJ1-1; d_call: NA; clone_size: NA
cdr3_nt: TGTGCCAGCTCACCACCGGGACAGGGGACGGGCGAGCAGTACTTC; cdr3_aa: CASSPPGQGTGEQYF; v_call: TRBV18; j_call: TRBJ2-7; d_call: TRBD1; clone_size: few
cdr3_nt: TGCGCCAGCAGCCAAGATACGGTTGGGGCTGGTGGCTACACCTTC; cdr3_aa: CASSQDTVGAGGYTF; v_call: TRBV4-3; j_call: TRBJ1-2; d_call: NA; clone_size: NA
cdr3_nt: TGTGCCAGTATCCCACCGGGAACGAACACTGAAGCTTTCTTT; cdr3_aa: CASIPPGTNTEAFF; v_call: TRBV19; j_call: TRBJ1-1; d_call: NA; clone_size: NA
cdr3_nt: TGTGCCAGCAGCCCCCAACAGGGGTCCTACGAGCAGTACTTC; cdr3_aa: CASSPQQGSYEQYF; v_call: TRBV7-9; j_call: TRBJ2-7; d_call: TRBD1; clone_size: NA
cdr3_nt: TGCAGTGCTAGATCTGGAGGCGAGCAGTACTTC; cdr3_aa: CSARSGGEQYF; v_call: TRBV20-1; j_call: TRBJ2-7; d_call: NA; clone_size: NA
cdr3_nt: TGTGCCAGCAGCGCCGGGACTACCCTCACCGGGGAGCTGTTTTTT; cdr3_aa: CASSAGTTLTGELFF; v_call: TRBV7-9; j_call: TRBJ2-2; d_call: TRBD2; clone_size: NA
cdr3_nt: TGTGCCAGCAGCCAAGCCAGGCCCGAGCAGTTCTTC; cdr3_aa: CASSQARPEQFF; v_call: TRBV5-6; j_call: TRBJ2-1; d_call: NA; clone_size: NA
cdr3_nt: TGTGCCAGCAGCTTTAACCTGGGGCCTAGTGAGCAGTTCTTC; cdr3_aa: CASSFNLGPSEQFF; v_call: TRBV7-2; j_call: TRBJ2-1; d_call: NA; clone_size: few
cdr3_nt: TGTGCCAGCAGCTTAGGGGTGGGGGGAGAAAAACTGTTTTTT; cdr3_aa: CASSLGVGGEKLFF; v_call: TRBV7-2; j_call: TRBJ1-4; d_call: NA; clone_size: NA
cdr3_nt: TGTGCCAGCAGTTTTAGCGGGACTTCGAACACCGGGGAGCTGTTTTTT; cdr3_aa: CASSFSGTSNTGELFF; v_call: TRBV6-2/TRBV6-3; j_call: TRBJ2-2; d_call: TRBD2; clone_size: once
cdr3_nt: TGTGCCAGCAGTACCGAACAGGGTAACTATGGCTACACCTTC; cdr3_aa: CASSTEQGNYGYTF; v_call: TRBV6-5; j_call: TRBJ1-2; d_call: NA; clone_size: NA
cdr3_nt: TGTGCCAGCAGTTACGGGGAGTTCTACGAGCAGTACTTC; cdr3_aa: CASSYGEFYEQYF; v_call: TRBV6-2/TRBV6-3; j_call: TRBJ2-7; d_call: NA; clone_size: NA
cdr3_nt: TGTGCCAGCAGTGACGGGCTTCCGACCAGGGGTTACGAGCAGTACTTC; cdr3_aa: CASSDGLPTRGYEQYF; v_call: TRBV2; j_call: TRBJ2-7; d_call: NA; clone_size: few
cdr3_nt: TGTGCCAGCAGTTTAGAAGTGGTCGAAGGGACAGGGCTACCCTACGAGCAGTACTTC; cdr3_aa: CASSLEVVEGTGLPYEQYF; v_call: TRBV28; j_call: TRBJ2-7; d_call: TRBD1; clone_size: medium-sized
cdr3_nt: TGTGCCAGCAGTCAACTAGCGGGGCCCTACGAGCAGTACTTC; cdr3_aa: CASSQLAGPYEQYF; v_call: TRBV6-4; j_call: TRBJ2-7; d_call: TRBD2; clone_size: NA
cdr3_nt: TGTGCCAGCAGTCCTGGACAGGCGTCCAATACTGAAGCTTTCTTT; cdr3_aa: CASSPGQASNTEAFF; v_call: TRBV6-5; j_call: TRBJ1-1; d_call: TRBD1; clone_size: NA
cdr3_nt: TGTGCCAGCAGCCACTCGGACAGGGCGTTCTATGGCTACACCTTC; cdr3_aa: CASSHSDRAFYGYTF; v_call: TRBV5-4; j_call: TRBJ1-2; d_call: TRBD1; clone_size: NA
cdr3_nt: TGTGCCAGTTCCAAAGGAGGACAGGGCGACTATGGCTACACCTTC; cdr3_aa: CASSKGGQGDYGYTF; v_call: TRBV19; j_call: TRBJ1-2; d_call: TRBD1; clone_size: NA
cdr3_nt: TGTGCCAGCAGACCGAGCGGGGACGGGGAGCTGTTTTTT; cdr3_aa: CASRPSGDGELFF; v_call: TRBV6-5; j_call: TRBJ2-2; d_call: TRBD2; clone_size: NA
cdr3_nt: TGTGCCAGCAAAGGTGGGAGTGGTAATGAGCAGTTCTTC; cdr3_aa: CASKGGSGNEQFF; v_call: TRBV6-6; j_call: TRBJ2-1; d_call: NA; clone_size: NA
cdr3_nt: TGCGCCAGCAGCCAAGGGAGTGACAGGGGTTTTAGGACTGAAGCTTTCTTT; cdr3_aa: CASSQGSDRGFRTEAFF; v_call: TRBV4-3; j_call: TRBJ1-1; d_call: TRBD1; clone_size: NA
cdr3_nt: TGTGCCAGCAGTTCCGGACAGGGGTGGACTGAAGCTTTCTTT; cdr3_aa: CASSSGQGWTEAFF; v_call: TRBV28; j_call: TRBJ1-1; d_call: TRBD1; clone_size: NA
cdr3_nt: TGCGCCAGCAGCCAAGATCCCCCGGGAGGGTTCACAGATACGCAGTATTTT; cdr3_aa: CASSQDPPGGFTDTQYF; v_call: TRBV4-3; j_call: TRBJ2-3; d_call: TRBD2; clone_size: NA
cdr3_nt: TGTGCCAGCAGTCCAACGTCAGGGTTTTATGGCTACACCTTC; cdr3_aa: CASSPTSGFYGYTF; v_call: TRBV6-6; j_call: TRBJ1-2; d_call: NA; clone_size: NA
cdr3_nt: TGTGCTACATTGGGCAGGACTAATGAAAAACTGTTTTTT; cdr3_aa: CATLGRTNEKLFF; v_call: TRBV7-9; j_call: TRBJ1-4; d_call: NA; clone_size: NA
cdr3_nt: TGTGCCAGCAGCGGAGGCGGCAATCAGCCCCAGCATTTT; cdr3_aa: CASSGGGNQPQHF; v_call: TRBV7-2; j_call: TRBJ1-5; d_call: NA; clone_size: NA
cdr3_nt: TGTGCCAGCAGCACAACTTCCCCGGGGACAGGCTACACTGAAGCTTTCTTT; cdr3_aa: CASSTTSPGTGYTEAFF; v_call: TRBV7-9; j_call: TRBJ1-1; d_call: TRBD1; clone_size: once
cdr3_nt: TGTGCCAGCGGAATACCGACTAGCGGGAAGTCTTACGAGCAGTACTTC; cdr3_aa: CASGIPTSGKSYEQYF; v_call: TRBV28; j_call: TRBJ2-7; d_call: TRBD2; clone_size: NA
cdr3_nt: TGTGCCAGCAGTAGACAGGGGGAAAACATTCAGTACTTC; cdr3_aa: CASSRQGENIQYF; v_call: TRBV28; j_call: TRBJ2-4; d_call: TRBD1; clone_size: NA
cdr3_nt: TGCGCCAGCAGCTTGGGGGCAGGAAAAGAGACCCAGTACTTC; cdr3_aa: CASSLGAGKETQYF; v_call: TRBV5-1; j_call: TRBJ2-5; d_call: NA; clone_size: NA
cdr3_nt: TGCGCCAGCAGCCCACCGACGGGGACAGGGGGCGGCGAGCAGTACTTC; cdr3_aa: CASSPPTGTGGGEQYF; v_call: TRBV4-1; j_call: TRBJ2-7; d_call: TRBD1; clone_size: NA
cdr3_nt: TGTGCCAGCATCAAGGGAGCTGGGAACACTGAAGCTTTCTTT; cdr3_aa: CASIKGAGNTEAFF; v_call: TRBV7-9; j_call: TRBJ1-1; d_call: NA; clone_size: once
cdr3_nt: TGTGCCAGCAATCCCGGACAGGGTACCTATGGCTACACCTTC; cdr3_aa: CASNPGQGTYGYTF; v_call: TRBV28; j_call: TRBJ1-2; d_call: TRBD1; clone_size: NA
cdr3_nt: TGCGCCAGCAGTAATTACAACCGGGGCTATGGCTACACCTTC; cdr3_aa: CASSNYNRGYGYTF; v_call: TRBV10-1; j_call: TRBJ1-2; d_call: NA; clone_size: NA
cdr3_nt: TGTGCCAGTAGTTCAATAGCGGGAGGCTGGGAGACCCAGTACTTC; cdr3_aa: CASSSIAGGWETQYF; v_call: TRBV19; j_call: TRBJ2-5; d_call: TRBD2; clone_size: NA
cdr3_nt: TGTGCCAGCAACCTGGGAGCCGGGACAGGGGAGGAAAAACTGTTTTTT; cdr3_aa: CASNLGAGTGEEKLFF; v_call: TRBV6-6; j_call: TRBJ1-4; d_call: TRBD1; clone_size: NA
cdr3_nt: TGTGCCAGCAGCTTAGGAGCAGATACGCAGTATTTT; cdr3_aa: CASSLGADTQYF; v_call: TRBV11-3; j_call: TRBJ2-3; d_call: NA; clone_size: NA
cdr3_nt: TGTGCCAGCAGCCAAGGCGGGACTAGCGGATCCTACGAGCAGTACTTC; cdr3_aa: CASSQGGTSGSYEQYF; v_call: TRBV14; j_call: TRBJ2-7; d_call: TRBD2; clone_size: NA
cdr3_nt: TGTGCCAGCAGCCTCGGGACTAGCGGGAGGACCTACAATGAGCAGTTCTTC; cdr3_aa: CASSLGTSGRTYNEQFF; v_call: TRBV5-6; j_call: TRBJ2-1; d_call: TRBD2; clone_size: NA
cdr3_nt: TGTGCCATCAGTGAAGGGGCTAGCGGGAGGGCCGGGTACTTC; cdr3_aa: CAISEGASGRAGYF; v_call: TRBV10-3; j_call: TRBJ2-7; d_call: TRBD2; clone_size: few
cdr3_nt: TGTGCCAGCAGTTACTCGCAGTTGTATGAAAAACTGTTTTTT; cdr3_aa: CASSYSQLYEKLFF; v_call: TRBV6-2/TRBV6-3; j_call: TRBJ1-4; d_call: NA; clone_size: NA
cdr3_nt: TGTGCCAGCAGTCCCTACGGGACAGGGGAAGAGACCCAGTACTTC; cdr3_aa: CASSPYGTGEETQYF; v_call: TRBV28; j_call: TRBJ2-5; d_call: TRBD1; clone_size: NA
cdr3_nt: TGTGCCAGCCGCCCAGGGGAAGAGACCCAGTACTTC; cdr3_aa: CASRPGEETQYF; v_call: TRBV28; j_call: TRBJ2-5; d_call: NA; clone_size: NA
cdr3_nt: TGTGCCACCAGTGAGCCCGGGAAGCCCAACTATGGCTACACCTTC; cdr3_aa: CATSEPGKPNYGYTF; v_call: TRBV24-1; j_call: TRBJ1-2; d_call: NA; clone_size: NA
cdr3_nt: TGTGCCAGCAGCACAGGGACAGTCGGCTACGAGCAGTACTTC; cdr3_aa: CASSTGTVGYEQYF; v_call: TRBV7-2; j_call: TRBJ2-7; d_call: TRBD1; clone_size: NA
cdr3_nt: TGTGCCAGCAGCAAGGGGACTAGCGGGATGGATGAGCAGTTCTTC; cdr3_aa: CASSKGTSGMDEQFF; v_call: TRBV7-9; j_call: TRBJ2-1; d_call: TRBD2; clone_size: NA
cdr3_nt: TGTGCCAGCAGCTTGACACAGGGCGGAGAGACCCAGTACTTC; cdr3_aa: CASSLTQGGETQYF; v_call: TRBV5-4; j_call: TRBJ2-5; d_call: NA; clone_size: few
cdr3_nt: TGTGCCAGCAGCTCCGGGACTAGCGGAAACAATGAGCAGTTCTTC; cdr3_aa: CASSSGTSGNNEQFF; v_call: TRBV6-5; j_call: TRBJ2-1; d_call: TRBD2; clone_size: NA
cdr3_nt: TGTGCCAGCAGCTTAGGGGGCTCTCCCTACAATGAGCAGTTCTTC; cdr3_aa: CASSLGGSPYNEQFF; v_call: TRBV7-9; j_call: TRBJ2-1; d_call: NA; clone_size: once
cdr3_nt: TGTGCCAGCAGTGAATTGGCGGAAAATGGCTACACCTTC; cdr3_aa: CASSELAENGYTF; v_call: TRBV6-1; j_call: TRBJ1-2; d_call: NA; clone_size: NA
cdr3_nt: TGTGCCAGCACCCAGGGCGGACTAGCGGGTTACAATGAGCAGTTCTTC; cdr3_aa: CASTQGGLAGYNEQFF; v_call: TRBV28; j_call: TRBJ2-1; d_call: TRBD2; clone_size: few
cdr3_nt: TGTGCCTGGAGTCGGGGTCCTAGCACAGATACGCAGTATTTT; cdr3_aa: CAWSRGPSTDTQYF; v_call: TRBV30; j_call: TRBJ2-3; d_call: NA; clone_size: NA